This TCR beta chain came from a study of blood T cell repertoires in COVID-19. Study background: The United States, Italy and Spain were the sources of the acute and convalescent COVID-19 samples. The analysed material was cDNA or gDNA that came from T cells, B-cell-depleted T cells, or PBMCs.

Authors' analysis steps: Reference gene primer amplification gave estimated nucleated cell counts. Sequencing used immunoSEQ multiplex PCR; TCRdb keeps in-frame clones, though not all of them. That table gives V, J and clone size, and the DNA gave D and trimming. The sample has some 120,000 clones, around 82% seen once. The CDR3 spans 14 residues. Germline V CDR1 and CDR2: SGHNT, YENEEA. V was pared by 5 bases and J by 2 bases, with 12 bases between. The Seattle patients, enrolled during active infection, were followed longitudinally. The sequence was collected from a man aged 30 to 39 with COVID-19, enrolled during active disease. The chain uses TRBV11-3 and TRBJ1-2; D remains unclear. Sequencing input: peripheral blood. This CDR3 is CASSKPPGNYGYTF. The CDR3 coding sequence is TGTGCCAGCAGCAAACCCCCGGGGAACTATGGCTACACCTTC.